This T cell receptor beta chain was obtained from a study of human T cells and chemical hapten exposure. Turning to the study itself: The sensitizer, 2% DPC, was used on roughly 2 cm by roughly 2 cm of upper inner arm skin. There were per-sample TCR yield variations, arising mainly from small pooled library volume differences.

This clonotype was seen more than once but under ten times. V was shortened by 3 bases and J by 0 bases, with 10 bases between the two germline ends. This CDR3 has 14 residues. Per the germline V gene, CDR1 is DFQATT and CDR2 is SNEGSKA (reference sequence). Time point denoted: patch test 3, about 24 weeks after DPC sensitization. Treatment in this sample: therapeutic diphenylcyclopropenone sensitization with weekly scalp DPC. Only after blood had been drawn was each patch test applied. MiXCR was run by TCRdb on the RACE reads, yielding one entry per CDR3 protein. The table lists 210,000 or so distinct CDR3 sequences, around 25% of them singletons.

The chain couples TRBV20-1 to TRBJ2-3; D gene ambiguous. Source: whole blood, taken in connection with sensitization to the hapten diphenylcyclopropenone (DPC). The TCR originated in a woman aged 40 to 55 with alopecia areata. Some clones in this sample may be carry-over from other donors' samples. The CDR3 nucleotides are TGCAGTGCTAGCGGACCGGGTAGCACAGATACGCAGTATTTT. Protein product: CSASGPGSTDTQYF.